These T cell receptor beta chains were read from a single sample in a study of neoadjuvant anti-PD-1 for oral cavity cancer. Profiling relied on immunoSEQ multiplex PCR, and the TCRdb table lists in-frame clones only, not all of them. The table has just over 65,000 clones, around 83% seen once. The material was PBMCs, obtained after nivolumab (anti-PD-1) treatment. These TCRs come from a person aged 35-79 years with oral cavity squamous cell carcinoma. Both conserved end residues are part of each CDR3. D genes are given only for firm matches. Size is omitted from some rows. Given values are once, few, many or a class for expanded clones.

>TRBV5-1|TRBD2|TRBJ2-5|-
CASSLTSGRSFQETQYF
TGCGCCAGCAGCCTCACTAGCGGGAGGAGCTTCCAAGAGACCCAGTACTTC
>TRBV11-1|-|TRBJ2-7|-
CASSLMRRTDSYEQYF
TGTGCCAGCAGCTTAATGAGGAGGACGGACTCCTACGAGCAGTACTTC
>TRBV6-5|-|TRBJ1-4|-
CASRPGQTNEKLFF
TGTGCCAGCAGGCCGGGACAAACTAATGAAAAACTGTTTTTT
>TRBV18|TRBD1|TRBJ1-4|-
CASSFGQVGVGLFF
TGTGCCAGCTCGTTCGGACAGGTCGGGGTTGGACTGTTTTTT
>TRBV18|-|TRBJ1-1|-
CASSLIFEGDVAEAFF
TGTGCCAGCTCACTCATATTTGAGGGGGATGTCGCTGAAGCTTTCTTT
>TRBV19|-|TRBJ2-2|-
CASSILRNTGELLF
TGTGCCAGTAGTATTTTACGAAACACCGGGGAGCTGCTTTTT
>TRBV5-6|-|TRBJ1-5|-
CASSLEGRLQPQHF
TGTGCCAGCAGCTTGGAGGGCAGGCTTCAGCCCCAGCATTTT
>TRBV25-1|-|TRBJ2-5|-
CASSPLEGETQYF
TGTGCCAGCAGTCCATTGGAGGGGGAGACCCAGTACTTC
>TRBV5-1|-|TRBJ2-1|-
CASSLAKDYYNEQFF
TGCGCCAGCAGCTTGGCCAAGGACTACTACAATGAGCAGTTCTTC
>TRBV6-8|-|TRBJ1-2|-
CASTPSRGSSPYGYTF
TGTGCCAGCACCCCCAGCCGGGGATCGAGTCCTTATGGCTACACCTTC
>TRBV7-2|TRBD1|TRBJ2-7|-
CASSDDRVFYEQYF
TGTGCCAGCAGCGACGACAGGGTTTTCTACGAGCAGTACTTC
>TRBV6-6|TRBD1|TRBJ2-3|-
CASRLQQGASTDTQYF
TGTGCCAGCAGATTACAACAGGGGGCTAGCACAGATACGCAGTATTTT
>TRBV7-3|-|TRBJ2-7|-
CASSLTGTNYEQYF
TGTGCCAGCAGCTTAACAGGGACGAACTACGAGCAGTACTTC
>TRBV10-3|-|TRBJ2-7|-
CAISDGPREQYF
TGTGCCATCAGTGATGGTCCTCGCGAGCAGTACTTC
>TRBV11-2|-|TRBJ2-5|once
CASSLDPGRPWSAQYF
TGTGCCAGCAGCTTAGATCCGGGACGGCCATGGTCGGCCCAGTACTTC
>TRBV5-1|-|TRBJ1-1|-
CASSLERVMNTEAFF
TGCGCCAGCAGCTTGGAAAGGGTCATGAACACTGAAGCTTTCTTT
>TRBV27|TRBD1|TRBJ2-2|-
CASSLSRQGVSGYTGELFF
TGTGCCAGCAGTTTATCGAGACAGGGGGTTAGCGGCTACACCGGGGAGCTGTTTTTT
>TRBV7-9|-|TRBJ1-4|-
CASSLVAWGAPTEKLFF
TGTGCCAGCAGCTTAGTGGCTTGGGGGGCACCAACAGAAAAACTGTTTTTT
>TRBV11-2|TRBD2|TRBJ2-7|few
CASRGSGRAEQYF
TGTGCCAGCAGGGGTAGCGGGAGGGCCGAGCAGTACTTC
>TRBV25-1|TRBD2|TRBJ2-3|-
CASSESGTRREVDTQYF
TGTGCCAGCAGTGAATCCGGGACTAGAAGGGAGGTAGATACGCAGTATTTT
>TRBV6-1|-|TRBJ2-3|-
CASIGGHTGDTQYF
TGTGCCAGCATCGGCGGGCACACGGGAGATACGCAGTATTTT
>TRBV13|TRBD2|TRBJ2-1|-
CASSLDGAGPYNEQFF
TGTGCCAGCAGCTTAGATGGAGCGGGACCCTACAATGAGCAGTTCTTC
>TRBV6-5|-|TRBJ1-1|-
CASRESWDTEAFF
TGTGCCAGCAGAGAGTCCTGGGACACTGAAGCTTTCTTT
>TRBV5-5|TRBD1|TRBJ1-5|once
CASSFGDRFSNQPQHF
TGTGCCAGCAGCTTTGGGGACAGGTTTAGCAATCAGCCCCAGCATTTT
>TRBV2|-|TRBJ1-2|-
CASSEGPGRAGYTF
TGTGCCAGCAGTGAGGGGCCTGGCAGGGCTGGCTACACCTTC
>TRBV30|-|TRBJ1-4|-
CAWSEAGATNEKLFF
TGTGCCTGGAGTGAGGCTGGCGCAACTAATGAAAAACTGTTTTTT
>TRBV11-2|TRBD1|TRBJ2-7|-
CASSFAPGQGKGEQYF
TGTGCCAGCAGCTTCGCGCCGGGACAGGGGAAAGGCGAGCAGTACTTC
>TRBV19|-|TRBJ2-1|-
CASSIDSSSYNEQFF
TGTGCCAGTAGTATAGACAGTAGCTCCTACAATGAGCAGTTCTTC
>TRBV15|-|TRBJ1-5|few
CATSSIGQPQHF
TGTGCCACCAGCTCCATTGGTCAGCCCCAGCATTTT
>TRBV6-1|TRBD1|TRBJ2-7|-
CASCDRGLVSYEQYF
TGTGCCAGCTGCGACAGGGGGCTTGTTTCCTACGAGCAGTACTTC
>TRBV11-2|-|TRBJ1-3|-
CASSPLRGSGNTIYF
TGTGCCAGCAGTCCACTGCGGGGGTCTGGAAACACCATATATTTT
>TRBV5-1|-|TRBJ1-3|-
CASSLAGGSSGNTIYF
TGCGCCAGCAGCTTGGCCGGCGGAAGCTCTGGAAACACCATATATTTT
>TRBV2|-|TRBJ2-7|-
CASSEVRQVYEQYF
TGTGCCAGCAGTGAAGTCCGACAGGTGTACGAGCAGTACTTC
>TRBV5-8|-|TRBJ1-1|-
CASSLQGNMNTEAFF
TGTGCCAGCAGCTTGCAGGGTAATATGAACACTGAAGCTTTCTTT
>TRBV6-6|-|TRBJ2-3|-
CASRMEGTDTQYF
TGTGCCAGCAGGATGGAGGGGACAGATACGCAGTATTTT
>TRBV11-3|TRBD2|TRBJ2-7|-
CASSFSGTSNEQYF
TGTGCCAGCAGCTTTTCCGGGACTAGCAACGAGCAGTACTTC
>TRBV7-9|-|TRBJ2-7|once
CASSLGSTYEQYF
TGTGCCAGCAGCTTGGGCAGTACCTACGAGCAGTACTTC
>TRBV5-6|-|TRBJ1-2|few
CASSLAQRGYTF
TGTGCCAGCAGTCTTGCACAGCGAGGCTACACCTTC
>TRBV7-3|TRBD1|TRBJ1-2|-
CASSPRDRRDGYTF
TGTGCCAGCAGCCCACGGGACAGGCGAGATGGCTACACCTTC
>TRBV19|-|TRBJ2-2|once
CASRGSLGIGELFF
TGTGCCAGTAGAGGCAGCCTGGGAATCGGGGAGCTGTTTTTT
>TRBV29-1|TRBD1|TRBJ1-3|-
CSASRGTVGNTIYF
TGCAGCGCCTCCAGAGGGACAGTCGGAAACACCATATATTTT
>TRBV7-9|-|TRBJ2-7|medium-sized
CASSRVGWYEQYF
TGTGCCAGCAGCCGAGTTGGGTGGTACGAGCAGTACTTC
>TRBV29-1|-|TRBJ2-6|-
CSVGQGSGANVLTF
TGCAGCGTTGGGCAGGGGTCCGGGGCCAACGTCCTGACTTTC
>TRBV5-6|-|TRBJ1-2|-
CASTGGRYNILGYGYTF
TGTGCCAGCACCGGGGGGAGGTACAACATCCTGGGCTATGGCTACACCTTC
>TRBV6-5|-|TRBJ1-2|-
CASSRDRYGYTF
TGTGCCAGCAGCCGGGACCGCTATGGCTACACCTTC
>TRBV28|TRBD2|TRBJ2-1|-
CASRKSLWAGAGVNEQFF
TGTGCCAGCAGGAAATCCCTATGGGCGGGAGCGGGAGTGAATGAGCAGTTCTTC
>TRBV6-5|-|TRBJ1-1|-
CASSREMNTEAFF
TGTGCCAGCAGTAGAGAGATGAACACTGAAGCTTTCTTT
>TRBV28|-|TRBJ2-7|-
CASTPLGGSGREQYF
TGTGCCAGCACTCCCCTTGGGGGGAGCGGTCGCGAGCAGTACTTC
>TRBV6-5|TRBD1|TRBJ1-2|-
CASSGLETGGYGYTF
TGTGCCAGCAGTGGCTTAGAGACAGGGGGGTATGGCTACACCTTC
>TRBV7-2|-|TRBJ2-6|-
CASSLVGPGANVLTF
TGTGCCAGCAGCTTAGTAGGACCTGGGGCCAACGTCCTGACTTTC
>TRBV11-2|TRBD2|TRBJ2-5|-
CASSQGLPKRETQYF
TGTGCCAGCAGCCAGGGACTACCAAAGAGAGAGACCCAGTACTTC
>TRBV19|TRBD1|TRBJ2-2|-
CASSPPLGTANTGELFF
TGTGCCAGTAGTCCGCCCCTCGGGACAGCGAACACCGGGGAGCTGTTTTTT
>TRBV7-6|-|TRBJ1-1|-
CASSLDEVTEAFF
TGTGCCAGCAGCTTAGATGAGGTCACTGAAGCTTTCTTT
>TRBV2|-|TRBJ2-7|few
CASSVAISYEQYF
TGTGCCAGCAGTGTGGCCATCTCCTACGAGCAGTACTTC
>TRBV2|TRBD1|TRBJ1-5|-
CASRPSPTGGNQPQHF
TGTGCCAGCAGGCCGAGCCCGACAGGGGGCAATCAGCCCCAGCATTTT
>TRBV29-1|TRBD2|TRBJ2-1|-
CSVHTGLAGDESYNEQFF
TGCAGCGTCCACACGGGACTAGCGGGAGATGAGTCCTACAATGAGCAGTTCTTC
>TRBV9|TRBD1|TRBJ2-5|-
CASSAGQGWETQYF
TGTGCCAGCAGCGCCGGACAGGGATGGGAGACCCAGTACTTC
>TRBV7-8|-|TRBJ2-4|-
CASSFRTASPKNIQYF
TGTGCCAGCAGCTTTAGGACTGCTAGCCCCAAAAACATTCAGTACTTC